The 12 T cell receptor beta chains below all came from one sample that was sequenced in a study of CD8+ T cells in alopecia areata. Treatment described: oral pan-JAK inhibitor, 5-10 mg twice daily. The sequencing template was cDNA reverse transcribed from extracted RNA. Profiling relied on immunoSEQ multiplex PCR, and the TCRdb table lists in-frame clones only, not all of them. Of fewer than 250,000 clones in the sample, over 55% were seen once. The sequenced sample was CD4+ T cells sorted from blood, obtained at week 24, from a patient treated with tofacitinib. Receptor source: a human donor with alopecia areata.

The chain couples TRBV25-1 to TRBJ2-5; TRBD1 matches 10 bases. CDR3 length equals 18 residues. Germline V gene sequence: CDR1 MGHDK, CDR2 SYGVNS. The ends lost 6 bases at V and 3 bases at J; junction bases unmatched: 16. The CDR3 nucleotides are TGTGCCAGCAGCACCATTACTCCGGGACAGGGGCTTGAAGAGACCCAGTACTTC. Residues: CASSTITPGQGLEETQYF.

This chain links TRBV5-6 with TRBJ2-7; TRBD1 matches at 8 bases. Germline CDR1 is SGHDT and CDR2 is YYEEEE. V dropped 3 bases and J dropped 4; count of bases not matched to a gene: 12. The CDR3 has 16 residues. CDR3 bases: TGTGCCAGCAGCTCCACGATCGGACAGGGAACTTACGAGCAGTACTTC. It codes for CASSSTIGQGTYEQYF. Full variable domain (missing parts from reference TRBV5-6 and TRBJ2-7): DAGVTQSPTHLIKTRGQQVTLRCSPKSGHDTVSWYQQALGQGPQFIFQYYEEEERQRGNFPDRFSGHQFPNYSSELNVNALLLGDSALYLCASSSTIGQGTYEQYFGPGTRLTVT.

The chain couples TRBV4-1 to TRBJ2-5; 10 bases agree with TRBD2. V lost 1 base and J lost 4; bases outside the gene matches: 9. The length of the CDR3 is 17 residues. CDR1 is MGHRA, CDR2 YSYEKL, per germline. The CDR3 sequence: CASSQALAGGPGETQYF. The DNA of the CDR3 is TGCGCCAGCAGCCAAGCTTTAGCGGGGGGACCGGGAGAGACCCAGTACTTC.

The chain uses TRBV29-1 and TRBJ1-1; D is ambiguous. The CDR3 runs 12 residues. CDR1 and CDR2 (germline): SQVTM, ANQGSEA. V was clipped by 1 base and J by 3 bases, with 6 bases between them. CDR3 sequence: CSVEGMYTEAFF. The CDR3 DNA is TGCAGCGTTGAAGGGATGTACACTGAAGCTTTCTTT.

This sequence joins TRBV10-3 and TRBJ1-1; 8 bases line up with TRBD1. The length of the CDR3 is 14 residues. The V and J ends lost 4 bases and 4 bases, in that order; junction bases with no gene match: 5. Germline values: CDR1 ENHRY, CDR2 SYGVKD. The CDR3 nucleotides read TGTGCCATCAGTGGGCAGGGGGCCCTCACTGAAGCTTTCTTT. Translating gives CAISGQGALTEAFF.

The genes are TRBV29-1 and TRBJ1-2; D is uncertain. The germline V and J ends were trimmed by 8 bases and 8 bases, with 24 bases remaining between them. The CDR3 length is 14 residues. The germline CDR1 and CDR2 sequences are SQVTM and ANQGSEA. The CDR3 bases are TGCAGCATAAAATTTCGGGCATCTACTATGGGCTACACCTTC. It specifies CSIKFRASTMGYTF.

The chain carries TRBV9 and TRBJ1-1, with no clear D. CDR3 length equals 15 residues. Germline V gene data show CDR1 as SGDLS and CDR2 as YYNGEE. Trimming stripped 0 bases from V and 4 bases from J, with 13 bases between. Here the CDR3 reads CASSVGVNSGTEAFF. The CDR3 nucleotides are TGTGCCAGCAGCGTAGGGGTCAACAGTGGCACTGAAGCTTTCTTT.

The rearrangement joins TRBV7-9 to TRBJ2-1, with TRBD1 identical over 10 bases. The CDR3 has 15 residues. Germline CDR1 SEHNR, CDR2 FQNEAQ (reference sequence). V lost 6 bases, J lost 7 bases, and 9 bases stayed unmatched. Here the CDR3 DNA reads TGTGCCAGCAGTTTCAGGGACAGGGGCTGGAATGAGCAGTTCTTC. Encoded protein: CASSFRDRGWNEQFF.

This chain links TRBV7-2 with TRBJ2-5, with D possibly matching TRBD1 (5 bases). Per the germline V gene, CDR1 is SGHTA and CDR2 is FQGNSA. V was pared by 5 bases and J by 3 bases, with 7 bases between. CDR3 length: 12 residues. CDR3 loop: CASSRTKETQYF. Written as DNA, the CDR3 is TGTGCCAGCAGCCGGACAAAAGAGACCCAGTACTTC.

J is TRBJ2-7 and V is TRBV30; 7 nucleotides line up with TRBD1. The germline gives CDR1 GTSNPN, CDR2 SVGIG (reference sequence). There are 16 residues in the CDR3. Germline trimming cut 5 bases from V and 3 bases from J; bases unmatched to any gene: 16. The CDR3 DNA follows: TGTGCCTGGGCACCAAATAAGGGACAGATAAACTACGAGCAGTACTTC. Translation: CAWAPNKGQINYEQYF.

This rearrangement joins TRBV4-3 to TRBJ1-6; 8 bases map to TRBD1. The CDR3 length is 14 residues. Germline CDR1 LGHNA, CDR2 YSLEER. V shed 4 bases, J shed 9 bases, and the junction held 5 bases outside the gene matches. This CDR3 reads CASSPGQGSSPLHF. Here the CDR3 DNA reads TGCGCCAGCAGCCCTGGACAGGGTAGTTCACCCCTCCACTTT.

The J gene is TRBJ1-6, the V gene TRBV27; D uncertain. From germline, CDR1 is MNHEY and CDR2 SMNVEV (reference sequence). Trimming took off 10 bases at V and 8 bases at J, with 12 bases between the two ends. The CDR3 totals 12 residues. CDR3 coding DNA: TGTGCCACCCAGTCCGGGGATTCACCCCTCCACTTT. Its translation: CATQSGDSPLHF.